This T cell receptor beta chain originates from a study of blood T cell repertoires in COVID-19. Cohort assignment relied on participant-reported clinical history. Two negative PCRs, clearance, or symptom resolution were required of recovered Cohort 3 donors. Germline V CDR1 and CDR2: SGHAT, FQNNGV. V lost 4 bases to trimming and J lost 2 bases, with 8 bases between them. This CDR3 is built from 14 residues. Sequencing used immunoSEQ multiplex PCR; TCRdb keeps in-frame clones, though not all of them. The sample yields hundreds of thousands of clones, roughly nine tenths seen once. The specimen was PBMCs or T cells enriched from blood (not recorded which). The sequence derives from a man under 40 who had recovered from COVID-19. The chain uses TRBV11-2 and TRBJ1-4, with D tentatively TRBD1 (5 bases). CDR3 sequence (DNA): TGTGCCAGCAGCTGGACAACTACTAATGAAAAACTGTTTTTT. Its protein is CASSWTTTNEKLFF. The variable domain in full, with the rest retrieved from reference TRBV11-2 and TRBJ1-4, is EAGVAQSPRYKIIEKRQSVAFWCNPISGHATLYWYQQILGQGPKLLIQFQNNGVVDDSQLPKDRFSAERLKGVDSTLKIQPAKLEDSAVYLCASSWTTTNEKLFFGSGTQLSVL.